This T cell receptor (beta chain) originates from a study of T cells after yellow fever vaccination. It was through 5'RACE template switching that TCR cDNA was made, with a universal primer site and UMIs added. TCRdb re-called the 5' RACE reads with MiXCR, one entry per CDR3 protein. The table has hundreds of thousands of distinct CDR3 sequences, roughly 13% seen once. The germline CDR1 and CDR2 sequences are MNHEY and SVGAGI. Trimming took 0 bases from V and 2 from J, leaving 9 bases between them. The CDR3 extends over 15 amino acids. The TCR sequence derives from a man aged 25 to 45 who received the YFV17D yellow fever vaccine. This chain connects TRBV6-5 to TRBJ2-3, with TRBD2 as a possible D gene (5 bases). Sequencing was performed on PBMCs, taken on the day of the yellow fever booster vaccination. The CDR3 region has the DNA TGTGCCAGCAGTTACTCTGGACGGGACACAGATACGCAGTATTTT. It codes for CASSYSGRDTDTQYF.